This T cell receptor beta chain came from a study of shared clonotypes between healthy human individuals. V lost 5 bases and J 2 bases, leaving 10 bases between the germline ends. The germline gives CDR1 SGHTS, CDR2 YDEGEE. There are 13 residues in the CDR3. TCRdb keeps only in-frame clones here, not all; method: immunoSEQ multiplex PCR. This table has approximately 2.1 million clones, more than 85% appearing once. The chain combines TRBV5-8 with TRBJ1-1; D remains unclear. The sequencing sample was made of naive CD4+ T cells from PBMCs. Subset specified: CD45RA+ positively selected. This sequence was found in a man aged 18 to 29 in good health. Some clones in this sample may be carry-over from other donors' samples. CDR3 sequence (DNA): TGTGCCAGCAGTCCGATACATAACACTGAAGCTTTCTTT. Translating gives CASSPIHNTEAFF.